These 8 T cell receptor beta chains were sequenced from one sample in a study of T cells in Graves' hyperthyroidism and ophthalmopathy. TCR beta CDR3 regions were amplified from RNA transcripts. The HTBI primer set drove a first-round RT-PCR of the TCR CDR3. TCRdb reprocessed the multiplex PCR reads with MiXCR, giving one entry per CDR3 protein. The sample has just over 550,000 distinct CDR3 sequences; 40% to 55% are singletons. The sample taken for sequencing was peripheral blood or thyroid tissue (not recorded which). Receptor source: a young woman with Graves' hyperthyroidism.

The V call is TRBV29-1, the J call TRBJ2-7; 8 positions agree with TRBD2. The V segment lost 7 bases and the J segment 2 bases; nucleotides outside the gene matches: 7. The CDR3 runs to 13 residues. Germline V gene lookup returns CDR1 SQVTM and CDR2 ANQGSEA. The CDR3 here is CSERGRGPYEQYF. The CDR3 DNA follows: TGCAGCGAGCGGGGGAGGGGCCCCTACGAGCAGTACTTC.

V and J are TRBV7-9 and TRBJ2-2, with 7 bases that match TRBD1. Germline V CDR1 and CDR2: SEHNR, FQNEAQ (reference sequence). The CDR3 has 16 amino acids. The V segment lost 9 bases and the J segment 3 bases; nucleotides outside the gene matches: 13. CDR3 sequence reads: CARAPFRQGDTGELFF. The CDR3 DNA follows: TGTGCCAGGGCCCCGTTTCGACAGGGCGACACCGGGGAGCTGTTTTTT. The variable domain in full, with the rest retrieved from reference TRBV7-9 and TRBJ2-2, is DTGVSQNPRHKITKRGQNVTFRCDPISEHNRLYWYRQTLGQGPEFLTYFQNEAQLEKSRLLSDRFSAERPKGSFSTLEIQRTEQGDSAMYLCARAPFRQGDTGELFFGEGSRLTVL.

With regard to this clonotype: A clone one base away is much larger, so this may be a read error. The chain's CDR3 is CASSTETNSPLHF. CDR3 nucleotide sequence: TGTGCCAGCAGTACGGAGACCAATTCACCCCTCCACTTT. The chain joins TRBV25-1 to TRBJ1-6; D unresolved. From germline, CDR1 is MGHDK and CDR2 SYGVNS. This CDR3 has 13 residues. Trimming removed 5 bases at V and 7 bases at J, with 9 bases between.

The table lists this clonotype with a few counts. The rearrangement links TRBV6-5 to TRBJ1-2; 7 nucleotides align to TRBD1. The V segment lost 6 bases and the J segment 2 bases; nucleotides outside the gene matches: 3. This CDR3 spans 13 amino acids. Looked up from germline, CDR1 is MNHEY and CDR2 is SVGAGI. The CDR3 bases are TGTGCCAGCAGACGGGACAGAAACTATGGCTACACCTTC. It is translated as CASRRDRNYGYTF.

This clonotype was recorded a few times. The rearrangement links TRBV20-1 to TRBJ2-7; 9 bases line up with TRBD2. Germline-derived CDR1 and CDR2 are DFQATT and SNEGSKA (reference sequence). The J segment lost 3 bases and the V segment lost 0 bases, leaving 3 bases of the junction unmatched. This CDR3 contains 14 residues. The chain's CDR3 is CSAREAGGYYEQYF. CDR3 coding DNA: TGCAGTGCTAGAGAGGCGGGAGGGTACTACGAGCAGTACTTC.

The gene calls are TRBV29-1 and TRBJ1-2; the match to TRBD1 covers 7 bases. The CDR3 covers 13 residues. Germline CDR1 reads SQVTM; CDR2 reads ANQGSEA. Trimming took 7 bases from V and 4 from J; bases not matched to a gene: 9. Here the CDR3 DNA reads TGCAGCGCTGAGAGGGGGCTGAGCTATGGCTACACCTTC. Encoded protein: CSAERGLSYGYTF.

The rearrangement uses TRBV7-2 and TRBJ1-3, with TRBD1 identical over 7 bases. Germline CDR1 is SGHTA and CDR2 is FQGNSA. This CDR3 comprises 14 residues. V lost 5 bases, J lost 4 bases, and 5 bases stayed unmatched. Written as DNA, the CDR3 is TGTGCCAGCAGCGGACCCAGGGGGGGAAACACCATATATTTT. It specifies CASSGPRGGNTIYF.

The rearrangement joins TRBV7-8 to TRBJ1-2; 9 bases are shared with TRBD1. Germline CDR1 SGHVS, CDR2 FQNEAQ. Trimming at V came to 10 bases and at J to 0 bases, leaving 6 bases not matched to a gene. CDR3 length equals 14 residues. CDR3 amino acids: CATADRGPNYGYTF. The CDR3 DNA follows: TGTGCCACCGCGGACAGGGGTCCTAACTATGGCTACACCTTC.